The source of this T cell receptor (beta chain) is a study of control samples from healthy donors and cancer patients. The V gene lost 5 bases and the J gene lost 2 bases, with 9 bases spanning the gap. The CDR3 runs 13 residues. In germline, CDR1 is SGHAT, CDR2 FQNNGV. Data came from immunoSEQ multiplex PCR; TCRdb stores just in-frame clones and leaves some out. Found here are roughly 98,000 clones, roughly four fifths of them singletons; the top ten hold around 9.1%. This receptor was taken from a woman aged 60-70 years in good health. The V gene is TRBV11-2, the J gene TRBJ1-2, with a tentative D call TRBD1 (6 bases). The specimen was blood. CDR3 in amino acids: CASSPTGNYGYTF. The CDR3 DNA reads as TGTGCCAGCAGCCCAACAGGGAACTATGGCTACACCTTC.